These T cell receptor beta chains were read from a single sample in a study of cytomegalovirus exposure and HLA in healthy donors. This table comes from immunoSEQ multiplex PCR, and its TCRdb copy is limited to in-frame clones, with some not included. The table includes roughly 120,000 clones, 15% to 19% detected once. Sequencing was done on a sample of PBMCs. Receptor source: a woman aged 18-35 years in good health and CMV-seronegative. Each CDR3 is given with its conserved first and last residue. A D gene is named only where the DNA matches it firmly. Only some rows state a clone size, as once, few, many or a class for expanded clones.

-	TRBD1	TRBV15	TRBJ1-2	CATSRETQDRAVNYGYTF	TGTGCCACCAGCAGAGAGACCCAGGACAGGGCGGTAAACTATGGCTACACCTTC
few	-	TRBV14	TRBJ2-7	CASSQLVRDSLPYEQYF	TGTGCCAGCAGCCAACTGGTGCGGGATTCTCTTCCCTACGAGCAGTACTTC
few	-	TRBV5-4	TRBJ2-7	CASSFGQSHEQYF	TGTGCCAGCAGCTTTGGACAGAGCCACGAGCAGTACTTC
-	TRBD1	TRBV18	TRBJ1-5	CASSPPTGGTEDQPQHF	TGTGCCAGCTCACCTCCGACAGGGGGCACGGAGGATCAGCCCCAGCATTTT
few	TRBD2	TRBV7-8	TRBJ2-1	CASSPSSGKQFF	TGTGCCAGCAGCCCTTCTAGCGGCAAACAGTTCTTC
-	TRBD2	TRBV30	TRBJ2-7	CAWSRLAGSYEQYF	TGTGCCTGGAGTAGACTAGCGGGTTCCTACGAGCAGTACTTC
few	-	TRBV7-8	TRBJ2-1	CASSFRLNRRNEQFF	TGTGCCAGCAGCTTCAGACTGAACCGGCGGAATGAGCAGTTCTTC
few	-	TRBV30	TRBJ2-2	CACWDNANTGELFF	TGTGCCTGCTGGGACAACGCGAACACCGGGGAGCTGTTTTTT
few	-	TRBV14	TRBJ1-1	CASSPPLGHSTEAFF	TGTGCCAGCAGCCCGCCCCTAGGACATTCGACTGAAGCTTTCTTT
once	TRBD2	TRBV9	TRBJ2-1	CASSASGTSADEQFF	TGTGCCAGCAGCGCTTCCGGGACTAGCGCCGATGAGCAGTTCTTC
-	TRBD2	TRBV6-6	TRBJ2-5	CASSLAASGKTQYF	TGTGCCAGCAGTTTGGCTGCTAGCGGAAAGACCCAGTACTTC
-	TRBD1	TRBV30	TRBJ1-3	CAWSRTGLGNTIYF	TGTGCCTGGAGTCGGACAGGGCTCGGAAACACCATATATTTT
-	TRBD1	TRBV18	TRBJ1-6	CASSGDQGDNSPLHF	TGTGCCAGCTCTGGAGACCAGGGGGATAATTCACCCCTCCACTTT
-	TRBD1	TRBV28	TRBJ1-1	CASSFGQGEVNTEAFF	TGTGCCAGCAGCTTTGGACAGGGGGAGGTAAACACTGAAGCTTTCTTT
few	TRBD2	TRBV7-6	TRBJ2-2	CASSPSPGLAGVWNTGELFF	TGTGCCAGCAGCCCCAGCCCGGGACTAGCGGGAGTATGGAACACCGGGGAGCTGTTTTTT
-	TRBD1	TRBV5-1	TRBJ1-2	CASSLTTGTSGYGYTF	TGCGCCAGCAGCTTGACGACAGGGACATCGGGCTATGGCTACACCTTC
-	-	TRBV7-2	TRBJ2-5	CASSPQETQYF	TGTGCCAGCAGTCCGCAAGAGACCCAGTACTTC
few	-	TRBV6-6	TRBJ1-5	CASSYSRGADQPQHF	TGTGCCAGCAGTTACTCCCGGGGGGCTGATCAGCCCCAGCATTTT
many	TRBD1	TRBV7-2	TRBJ1-1	CASSLRQGSTEAFF	TGTGCCAGCAGCTTGAGACAGGGATCCACTGAAGCTTTCTTT
-	TRBD1	TRBV28	TRBJ2-1	CASSPRDSPHEQFF	TGTGCCAGCAGTCCCCGGGACAGCCCACATGAGCAGTTCTTC
-	TRBD1	TRBV19	TRBJ2-5	CASKRDRGRETQYF	TGTGCCAGTAAAAGGGACAGGGGGAGGGAGACCCAGTACTTC
few	TRBD1	TRBV28	TRBJ1-5	CASSPTRQGSNQPQHF	TGTGCCAGCAGTCCTACCCGACAGGGAAGCAATCAGCCCCAGCATTTT
-	TRBD2	TRBV9	TRBJ2-7	CASSVEGSGGPYEQYF	TGTGCCAGCAGCGTAGAGGGTAGCGGGGGGCCCTACGAGCAGTACTTC
-	TRBD2	TRBV19	TRBJ2-7	CASSIPGTSGSHYEQYF	TGTGCCAGTAGTATCCCCGGGACTAGCGGGAGTCATTACGAGCAGTACTTC
-	-	TRBV11-1	TRBJ2-5	CASSLAQRGREKETQYF	TGTGCCAGCAGCTTAGCCCAAAGGGGGAGGGAGAAGGAGACCCAGTACTTC
-	TRBD2	TRBV19	TRBJ2-3	CASSIRLAGADTQYF	TGTGCCAGTAGTATCAGACTAGCGGGAGCAGATACGCAGTATTTT
-	-	TRBV29-1	TRBJ1-1	CSCLSNTEAFF	TGCAGCTGTCTTTCTAACACTGAAGCTTTCTTT
-	-	TRBV28	TRBJ1-5	CASSSPPVNQPQHF	TGTGCCAGCAGTTCCCCTCCGGTCAATCAGCCCCAGCATTTT
-	TRBD1	TRBV7-9	TRBJ1-2	CASSSQGAVGYTF	TGTGCCAGCAGCAGTCAGGGGGCGGTTGGCTACACCTTC
-	-	TRBV6-4	TRBJ2-7	CASSGPGHTLGDSYEQYF	TGTGCCAGCAGTGGGCCGGGACACACTCTCGGCGACTCCTACGAGCAGTACTTC
few	-	TRBV7-8	TRBJ2-7	CASSPETGTYEQYF	TGTGCCAGCAGCCCCGAAACGGGGACCTACGAGCAGTACTTC
-	-	TRBV6-5	TRBJ1-3	CASSYGGGYSGNTIYF	TGTGCCAGCAGCTACGGGGGGGGGTACTCTGGAAACACCATATATTTT
-	-	TRBV27	TRBJ2-5	CASSVSGLQETQYF	TGTGCCAGCAGTGTCTCAGGGCTGCAAGAGACCCAGTACTTC
few	TRBD2	TRBV29-1	TRBJ2-3	CSVAGTSSADTQYF	TGCAGCGTTGCTGGGACTAGCAGCGCAGATACGCAGTATTTT
-	-	TRBV2	TRBJ1-4	CASKRAGATNEKLFF	TGTGCCAGCAAGAGGGCAGGGGCTACCAATGAAAAACTGTTTTTT
few	-	TRBV30	TRBJ2-1	CAWSVGPYNEQFF	TGTGCCTGGAGTGTCGGTCCCTACAATGAGCAGTTCTTC
-	-	TRBV4-3	TRBJ2-1	CASSQDGDYEQFF	TGCGCCAGCAGCCAAGATGGGGACTATGAGCAGTTCTTC
few	-	TRBV18	TRBJ2-4	CASSPRTGGDENIQYF	TGTGCCAGCTCACCCAGAACAGGCGGGGATGAAAACATTCAGTACTTC
once	-	TRBV2	TRBJ2-7	CASRPVEARYEQYF	TGTGCCAGCAGACCGGTAGAGGCCCGATACGAGCAGTACTTC
few	-	TRBV28	TRBJ2-7	CATSTSGQIYEQYF	TGTGCCACCTCGACAAGTGGACAAATCTACGAGCAGTACTTC
-	-	TRBV6-1	TRBJ2-7	CASRRGRVSYEQYF	TGTGCCTCTAGGAGGGGTAGGGTTTCCTACGAGCAGTACTTC
few	TRBD1	TRBV5-6	TRBJ1-2	CASSLAQGDYGYTF	TGTGCCAGCAGCTTGGCCCAGGGGGACTATGGCTACACCTTC
-	TRBD2	TRBV7-9	TRBJ2-1	CASTLTSGSDNEQFF	TGTGCCAGCACCCTGACTAGCGGGAGTGACAATGAGCAGTTCTTC
few	TRBD1	TRBV6-4	TRBJ2-3	CASSDGQGADTQYF	TGTGCCAGCAGTGACGGACAGGGGGCAGATACGCAGTATTTT